This T cell receptor (beta chain) was obtained from a study of T cells in Graves' hyperthyroidism and ophthalmopathy. Broader study findings: Median prediction lead before ophthalmopathy onset was about 6.7 months with the model.

CDR3 size: 13 residues. CDR1 is SQVTM, CDR2 ANQGSEA, per germline. Trimming stripped 5 bases from V and 1 base from J, with 12 bases between. This clonotype was counted once. What it recognizes is unknown. From RNA transcripts, TCR beta CDR3 regions were amplified. HTBI primers were the set used in a first-round RT-PCR of the TCR CDR3. MiXCR, applied by TCRdb to the multiplex PCR reads, yields one record per CDR3 protein. Of a few hundred thousand distinct CDR3 sequences detected, about 43% appear once; the ten largest clones hold approximately 7.5%. Orbital computed tomography and thyroid ultrasound, together with serum TRAb and thyroxine and clinical symptoms, were used for diagnoses.

The V and J genes are TRBV29-1 and TRBJ2-7; no definite D call. The TCR sequence derives from a woman between 18 and 30 years old with Graves' hyperthyroidism. Sequenced sample: peripheral blood or thyroid tissue (not recorded which). The CDR3 sequence: CSVLSRSSYEQYF. CDR3 bases: TGCAGCGTTCTATCGAGGAGTTCCTACGAGCAGTACTTC.